A single sample is the source of the 23 T cell receptor beta chains below, sequenced in a study of T cell changes during pregnancy in multiple sclerosis. Profiled with immunoSEQ multiplex PCR; TCRdb holds only in-frame clones, not every one. The sample has some 80,000 clones, roughly 90% seen once; the top ten hold approximately 1%. This sample comprised peripheral blood, obtained in the first trimester of pregnancy. The receptor source for this set is a female donor in good health, enrolled as a control in a pregnancy study.

The chain employs TRBV15 and TRBJ1-6, with 7 bases fitting TRBD1. V gave up 6 bases and J gave up 0 bases; unmatched junction bases: 8. The CDR3 runs to 17 residues. Germline values: CDR1 LNHNV, CDR2 YYDKDF (reference sequence). The CDR3 DNA follows: TGTGCCACCAGAGAGGGGGCGGGCGGCTCCTATAATTCACCCCTCCACTTT. Encoded protein: CATREGAGGSYNSPLHF.

This chain connects TRBV18 to TRBJ1-1, with D tentatively TRBD1 (5 bases). Germline assignment: CDR1 KGHSH and CDR2 LQKENI. The CDR3 runs 13 residues. The V and J ends lost 2 bases and 3 bases respectively, with 7 bases between them. The CDR3 nucleotides read TGTGCCAGCTCACCAACGGGGGACACTGAAGCTTTCTTT. This codes for CASSPTGDTEAFF. The full variable domain, in which reference TRBV18 and TRBJ1-1 provide the parts outside the CDR3, is NAGVMQNPRHLVRRRGQEARLRCSPMKGHSHVYWYRQLPEEGLKFMVYLQKENIIDESGMPKERFSAEFPKEGPSILRIQQVVRGDSAAYFCASSPTGDTEAFFGQGTRLTVV.

The rearrangement uses TRBV11-1 and TRBJ2-3; possibly TRBD2 for D (5 bases). There are 15 residues in the CDR3. Germline CDR1 and CDR2: SGHAT and FQDESV (reference sequence). Deletions cut 3 bases from V and 4 bases from J, with 14 bases between. Here the CDR3 DNA reads TGTGCCAGCAGCTTTGGTGAGGGTTTCGCAGATACGCAGTATTTT. Encoded protein: CASSFGEGFADTQYF.

The genes are TRBV19 and TRBJ1-5, with D unresolved. Per germline, CDR1 LNHDA and CDR2 SQIVND (reference sequence). Trimming cost V 3 bases and J 5 bases, with 5 bases left between them. This CDR3 comprises 12 residues. CDR3 DNA sequence: TGTGCCAGTAGTATGCGTTATCAGCCCCAGCATTTT. It specifies CASSMRYQPQHF.

This chain uses TRBV5-4 with TRBJ1-2, with a possible D match to TRBD1 (5 bases). Germline V gives CDR1 SGHNT, CDR2 YYREEE (reference sequence). The germline V and J ends were trimmed by 4 bases and 4 bases, with 17 bases remaining between them. The CDR3 covers 15 residues. CDR3 sequence (DNA): TGTGCCAGCAGCCTCATTCGGGAGGGACGCTATGGCTACACCTTC. It codes for CASSLIREGRYGYTF.

The chain carries TRBV18 and TRBJ1-2; 10 nucleotides match TRBD1. V shed 6 bases, J shed 4 bases, and the junction held 11 bases outside the gene matches. This CDR3 region has 16 residues. Germline loops: CDR1 KGHSH, CDR2 LQKENI. CDR3 sequence reads: CASSPLPDRGGYGYTF. The CDR3 DNA sequence: TGTGCCAGCTCCCCTCTACCGGACAGGGGGGGCTATGGCTACACCTTC.

The chain recombines TRBV9 with TRBJ2-1, with D possibly matching TRBD1 (5 bases). V was clipped by 3 bases and J by 4 bases, with 17 bases between them. The CDR3 runs to 16 residues. CDR1 is SGDLS and CDR2 is YYNGEE in the germline V gene. This CDR3 reads CASSGGTGFHYNEQFF. The CDR3 bases are TGTGCCAGCAGCGGAGGCACAGGATTTCATTACAATGAGCAGTTCTTC.

This chain joins TRBV6-5 and TRBJ1-1; no definite D call. V lost 5 bases and J lost 0, with 10 bases in between. The CDR3 totals 14 residues. The germline gives CDR1 MNHEY, CDR2 SVGAGI. The DNA of the CDR3 is TGTGCCAGCAGTCAACAAGCGCTGAACACTGAAGCTTTCTTT. It yields the protein CASSQQALNTEAFF.

The rearrangement links TRBV9 to TRBJ1-5; D perhaps matches TRBD1 (5 bases). Germline V gene data show CDR1 as SGDLS and CDR2 as YYNGEE. V gave up 2 bases and J gave up 4 bases, with 13 bases separating them. The CDR3 spans 15 residues. The CDR3 sequence: CASSVGVGGNQPQHF. In nucleotides, the CDR3 is TGTGCCAGCAGCGTTGGGGTGGGGGGGAATCAGCCCCAGCATTTT. Full variable domain (remainder filled in from reference TRBV9 and TRBJ1-5): DSGVTQTPKHLITATGQRVTLRCSPRSGDLSVYWYQQSLDQGLQFLIQYYNGEERAKGNILERFSAQQFPDLHSELNLSSLELGDSALYFCASSVGVGGNQPQHFGDGTRLSIL.

The rearrangement uses TRBV7-2 and TRBJ1-1, with TRBD1 as a possible D gene (6 bases). CDR3 length: 13 amino acids. Per germline, CDR1 SGHTA and CDR2 FQGNSA. The V gene lost 3 bases and the J gene lost 1 base, with 6 bases spanning the gap. CDR3 in DNA: TGTGCCAGCAGCTTCAGGGGGAACACTGAAGCTTTCTTT. Translated, it gives CASSFRGNTEAFF.

The rearrangement uses TRBV2 and TRBJ2-7; 8 positions agree with TRBD2. The germline CDR1 and CDR2 sequences are SNHLY and FYNNEI. After removal of 3 bases from V and 2 bases from J, the junction contained 9 bases not matched to a gene. This CDR3 comprises 16 residues. DNA of the CDR3: TGTGCCAGCAGTGAGATCTTCGGGAGGGAAGCCTACGAGCAGTACTTC. Protein product: CASSEIFGREAYEQYF.

The CDR3 spells CASSFSGRASEQYF. Here the CDR3 DNA reads TGTGCCAGCAGTTTTAGCGGGAGGGCGTCCGAGCAGTACTTC. The chain combines TRBV6-5 with TRBJ2-7, with 11 positions matching TRBD2. V gave up 4 bases and J gave up 6 bases; unmatched junction bases: 5. The germline V gene encodes CDR1 MNHEY and CDR2 SVGAGI. The CDR3 has 14 amino acids.

This clone was counted a few times. The V gene is TRBV7-9, the J gene TRBJ2-1; 7 nucleotides agree with TRBD1. V was clipped by 7 bases and J by 7 bases; unmatched bases: 7. Germline lookup yields CDR1 SEHNR and CDR2 FQNEAQ (reference sequence). The CDR3 contains 13 residues. The CDR3 reads CASTTGVSNEQFF. The CDR3, as DNA: TGTGCCAGCACCACAGGGGTGTCGAATGAGCAGTTCTTC. The full variable domain, rest sourced from reference TRBV7-9 and TRBJ2-1, is DTGVSQNPRHKITKRGQNVTFRCDPISEHNRLYWYRQTLGQGPEFLTYFQNEAQLEKSRLLSDRFSAERPKGSFSTLEIQRTEQGDSAMYLCASTTGVSNEQFFGPGTRLTVL.

The genes are TRBV4-3 and TRBJ1-2; D possibly corresponds to TRBD1 (6 bases). Trimming took off 0 bases at V and 0 bases at J, with 8 bases between the two ends. This CDR3 has 15 amino acids. The germline V gene has CDR1 LGHNA and CDR2 YSLEER. The CDR3 region is CASSQDRGSNYGYTF. Here the CDR3 DNA reads TGCGCCAGCAGCCAAGACAGGGGCTCTAACTATGGCTACACCTTC.

The count of this clone is one. The genes are TRBV27 and TRBJ1-2, with no clear D. This CDR3 is 12 amino acids long. Trimming left V 1 base short and J 5 bases short, with 5 bases between. In germline, CDR1 is MNHEY, CDR2 SMNVEV (reference sequence). The CDR3 sequence is CASSLYGYGYTF. The CDR3, as DNA: TGTGCCAGCAGTTTATACGGGTATGGCTACACCTTC.

The CDR3 nucleotides are TGTGCCAGCAGTTACGACAGGGAATCACCCCTCCACTTT. It specifies CASSYDRESPLHF. V is TRBV6-5 and J is TRBJ1-6; 7 positions match TRBD1. Germline V gives CDR1 MNHEY, CDR2 SVGAGI. The CDR3 is 13 residues long. Trimming cost V 2 bases and J 10 bases; bases outside gene matches: 2.

In this sample, this clone turned up a few times. The chain recombines TRBV2 with TRBJ1-2; D is unresolved. V lost 2 bases and J 4 bases, leaving 11 bases between the germline ends. Per the germline V gene, CDR1 is SNHLY and CDR2 is FYNNEI. The CDR3 has 14 residues. The CDR3 reads CASSETPSGYGYTF. Here the CDR3 DNA reads TGTGCCAGCAGTGAAACGCCCAGCGGCTATGGCTACACCTTC.

The chain combines TRBV19 with TRBJ1-5; no definite D call. This CDR3 contains 16 residues. The germline V and J ends were trimmed by 7 bases and 4 bases, with 20 bases remaining between them. Germline CDR1 is LNHDA and CDR2 is SQIVND (reference sequence). This chain's CDR3 is CASTPEGRKRNQPQHF. CDR3 bases: TGTGCCAGTACCCCCGAGGGTAGGAAAAGGAATCAGCCCCAGCATTTT.

This clone was observed a handful of times. The chain joins TRBV7-9 to TRBJ1-1, with D possibly being TRBD1 (6 bases). V lost 4 bases and J lost 9, with 12 bases in between. The germline CDR1 and CDR2 sequences are SEHNR and FQNEAQ (reference sequence). This CDR3 region has 12 residues. CDR3 sequence: CASSSRGGKAFF. CDR3 DNA sequence: TGTGCCAGCAGCTCGAGAGGGGGAAAAGCTTTCTTT.

This clone was seen only once. As DNA, the CDR3 is TGTGCCAGCAGACCATGGACTAGCGGGGGGGCCCTCGAGCAGTACTTC. Its protein is CASRPWTSGGALEQYF. This rearrangement joins TRBV7-2 to TRBJ2-7, with TRBD2 matching 15 bases. The trim removed 6 bases at V and 6 bases at J, leaving 9 bases unmatched. Germline CDR1 reads SGHTA; CDR2 reads FQGNSA. The CDR3 has 16 residues.

This chain links TRBV27 with TRBJ1-4; unclear D gene. Germline CDR1 is MNHEY and CDR2 is SMNVEV (reference sequence). The CDR3 contains 14 residues. V was cut by 4 bases and J by 8 bases, with 14 bases left in between. The CDR3 here is CASSSAASGEKLFF. CDR3 DNA: TGTGCCAGCAGTTCAGCGGCTAGCGGAGAAAAACTGTTTTTT.

The chain joins TRBV19 to TRBJ2-7, with D perhaps TRBD1 (6 bases). The CDR3 consists of 14 residues. Germline V gene data show CDR1 as LNHDA and CDR2 as SQIVND (reference sequence). V gave up 5 bases and J gave up 2 bases, with 13 bases separating them. CDR3 in DNA: TGTGCCAGTAGTTTTCGGACAGAGACCTACGAGCAGTACTTC. Translation: CASSFRTETYEQYF.

This chain joins TRBV4-3 and TRBJ1-2; TRBD1 matches 7 bases. Germline V gene lookup returns CDR1 LGHNA and CDR2 YSLEER. The ends lost 4 bases at V and 4 bases at J; junction bases unmatched: 9. The CDR3 loop spans 15 amino acids. The chain's CDR3 is CASSPGTEDVYGYTF. The CDR3 coding sequence is TGCGCCAGCAGCCCCGGGACAGAAGACGTCTATGGCTACACCTTC.